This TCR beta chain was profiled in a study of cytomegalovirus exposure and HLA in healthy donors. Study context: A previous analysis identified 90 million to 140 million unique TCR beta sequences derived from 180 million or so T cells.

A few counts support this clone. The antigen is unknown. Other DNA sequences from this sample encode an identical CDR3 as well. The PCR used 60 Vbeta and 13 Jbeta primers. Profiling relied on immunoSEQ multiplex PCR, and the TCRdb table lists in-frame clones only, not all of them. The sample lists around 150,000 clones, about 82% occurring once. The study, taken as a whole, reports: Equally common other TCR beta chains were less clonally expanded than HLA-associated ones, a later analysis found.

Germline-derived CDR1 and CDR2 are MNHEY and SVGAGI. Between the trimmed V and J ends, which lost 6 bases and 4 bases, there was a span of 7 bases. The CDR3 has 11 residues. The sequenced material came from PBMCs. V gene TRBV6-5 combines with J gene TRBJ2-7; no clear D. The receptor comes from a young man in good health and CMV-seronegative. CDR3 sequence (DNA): TGTGCCAGCAGCTCACATTACGAGCAGTACTTC. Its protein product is CASSSHYEQYF.